This record covers a single T cell receptor (beta chain). What it binds is unknown. The CDR3 extends over 13 amino acids. Trimming removed 4 bases at V and 5 bases at J, with 9 bases between. Method: immunoSEQ multiplex PCR; TCRdb's copy keeps in-frame clones and lacks some. This table holds about 22,000 clones, 72% found once. The sample belongs to a study of vaccination effects on CD4 cells after COVID-19. Ahead of sequencing, the ViraFEST assay grew antigen-specific CD4+ T cells using viral peptide pools. Scientists isolated CD4+ T cells after an approximately 9-day culture period ended. The vaccine given was either BNT162b2 or mRNA-1273, in two doses. General observations from the study: There was only 1 of 255 vaccine-induced clones in healthy vaccinees that cross-reacted with common cold coronaviruses. Relatively few convalescent patients took part in the study, which had no early post-infection timepoints.

Specimen: CD4+ T cells from PBMCs cultured with HCoV-NL63 spike peptides, collected after COVID-19 vaccination. This clonotype originated in a human donor who received a COVID-19 vaccine. The chain joins TRBV12-3 or TRBV12-4 to TRBJ1-5; the D is unclear. Here the CDR3 DNA reads TGTGCCAGCAGTTCCCGGATTGATCAGCCCCAGCATTTT. Translation: CASSSRIDQPQHF.